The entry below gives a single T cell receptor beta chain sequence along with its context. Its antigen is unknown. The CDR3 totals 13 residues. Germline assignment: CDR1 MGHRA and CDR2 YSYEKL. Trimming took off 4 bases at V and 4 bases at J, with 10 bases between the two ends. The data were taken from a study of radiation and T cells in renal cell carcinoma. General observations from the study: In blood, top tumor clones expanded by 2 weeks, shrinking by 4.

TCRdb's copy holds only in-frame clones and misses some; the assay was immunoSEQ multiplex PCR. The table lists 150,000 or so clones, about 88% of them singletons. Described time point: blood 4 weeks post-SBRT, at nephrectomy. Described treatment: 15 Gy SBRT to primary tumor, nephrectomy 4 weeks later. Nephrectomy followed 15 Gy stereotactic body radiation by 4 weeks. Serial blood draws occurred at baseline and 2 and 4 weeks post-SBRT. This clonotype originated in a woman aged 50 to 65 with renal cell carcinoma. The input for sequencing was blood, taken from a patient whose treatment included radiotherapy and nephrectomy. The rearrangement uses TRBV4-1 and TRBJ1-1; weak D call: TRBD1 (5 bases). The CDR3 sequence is CASSRGTLTEAFF. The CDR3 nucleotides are TGCGCCAGCAGCCGCGGGACTCTCACTGAAGCTTTCTTT.